The sequence of this T cell receptor (beta chain) was determined in a study of blood T cell repertoires in COVID-19. Study background: PBMCs, B-cell-depleted T cells, or T cells were the source of the cDNA or gDNA that made up the material.

Germline CDR1 reads SEHNR; CDR2 reads FQNEAQ (reference sequence). The length of the CDR3 is 18 residues. V lost 6 bases, J lost 0 bases, and 12 bases stayed unmatched. The repertoire was sequenced with immunoSEQ multiplex PCR; TCRdb's copy has only in-frame clones and lacks some. The top ten hold approximately 2.2% of the sample, which has some 260,000 clones, about 88% seen once. Sequencing was carried out using peripheral blood. This sequence joins TRBV7-9 and TRBJ2-4, with 9 bases fitting TRBD1. The source is a woman in her 40s who had recovered from COVID-19. This CDR3 is CASRPGQGSSLAKNIQYF. DNA for the CDR3: TGTGCCAGCAGGCCGGGACAGGGATCATCTCTAGCCAAAAACATTCAGTACTTC.